This T cell receptor (beta chain) was obtained from a study of cytomegalovirus exposure and HLA in healthy donors. A word on this clone: Its target is unknown.

Study-wide results and caveats: No immune exposure information besides CMV serostatus was available. Highly shared variants forming one cluster were likely a sequencing artifact. Most CMV-associated TCR beta chains appeared HLA-restricted in a later analysis. In a later analysis, donors in an Asian-associated ancestry cluster reportedly had fewer N-insertions in productive TCRs than the cohort mean.

Germline CDR1 reads SGHVS; CDR2 reads FNYEAQ. The CDR3 length is 13 residues. The V gene lost 1 base and the J gene lost 5 bases, with 6 bases spanning the gap. 60 Vbeta and 13 Jbeta primers were used in PCR. Data came from immunoSEQ multiplex PCR; TCRdb stores just in-frame clones and leaves some out. This repertoire shows roughly 160,000 clones, approximately 79% found once; its top ten account for around 1.5%. The TCR sequence derives from a man in his sixties in good health and CMV-seronegative. The sequenced sample was PBMCs. The chain links TRBV7-6 to TRBJ1-5; D not certain. The CDR3 here is CASSLGRDQPQHF. In DNA, the CDR3 is TGTGCCAGCAGCTTAGGGAGGGATCAGCCCCAGCATTTT.